This TCR beta chain was recovered during a study of blood T cell repertoires in COVID-19. Study summary: The samples span acute and convalescent COVID-19 from the United States, Italy and Spain. PBMCs, B-cell-depleted T cells, or T cells were the source of the cDNA or gDNA that made up the material.

All enrollees were roughly 18 to 89 years old and from 25 or so US areas. CDR1 and CDR2 (germline): SGHDT, YYEEEE. The CDR3 is 14 residues long. V lost 0 bases and J lost 4, with 9 bases in between. Study processing details: Reference gene primer amplification in the assay estimated nucleated cell counts. Sequencing was performed with immunoSEQ multiplex PCR; in TCRdb, only in-frame clones are kept and a portion is missing. V, J and clone size derive from that table, while D and trimming were established from the DNA sequence. The sample holds around 190,000 clones, about nine tenths seen once. The receptor's source is a young man with acute COVID-19. The sequencing sample was made of PBMCs or T cells enriched from blood (not recorded which). This sequence joins TRBV5-6 and TRBJ2-3; maybe TRBD2 (5 bases). CDR3 DNA sequence: TGTGCCAGCAGCTTGGGACTACCTTCAGATACGCAGTATTTT. Residues: CASSLGLPSDTQYF.